This TCR beta chain was recorded in a study of blood T cells in healthy people across ages. CDR3 length: 15 amino acids. V dropped 2 bases and J dropped 6 bases, with 15 bases sitting between them. Germline V lookup: CDR1 LGHDT, CDR2 YNNKEL (reference sequence). Next came a second PCR, run for about 6 to 12 cycles, which used a sample-barcoded 5' primer along with a J-beta primer mix. TCRdb itself ran the 5' RACE reads through MiXCR, one entry per CDR3 protein. The sample includes 650,000 to 800,000 distinct CDR3 sequences, approximately 44% seen only once; the top ten take roughly a fifth. For every donor, a draw yielded approximately 9.9 milliliters of peripheral blood.

V is TRBV3-1 and J is TRBJ2-3; D is unresolved. Sequencing was performed on blood. The sequence was obtained from a man in his fifties or sixties in good health. The CDR3 DNA reads as TGTGCCAGCAGCCAAAGCACCGTCAAACTGGATACGCAGTATTTT. Protein sequence: CASSQSTVKLDTQYF.